The 8 T cell receptor beta chains in this list originate from one sample, sequenced in a study of identical twins. TCRdb used MiXCR to reprocess the 5' RACE reads, holding one entry per CDR3 protein. The sample holds hundreds of thousands of distinct CDR3 sequences, over 15% seen once. The sample was also linked to a second study, of T cells expressing NK-cell markers.

Sequencing was performed on PBMCs. These receptors were obtained from a young woman in good health.

This clonotype was seen at least ten times. This chain uses TRBV5-1 with TRBJ2-5, with D possibly matching TRBD2 (6 bases). The germline V and J ends were trimmed by 0 bases and 2 bases, with 8 bases remaining between them. Germline V gene data show CDR1 as SGHRS and CDR2 as YFSETQ. This CDR3 is built from 14 residues. The CDR3 DNA is TGCGCCAGCAGCTTGGCGGGGGTACAAGAGACCCAGTACTTC. It is translated as CASSLAGVQETQYF. The whole variable domain, filled in from reference TRBV5-1 and TRBJ2-5, reads KAGVTQTPRYLIKTRGQQVTLSCSPISGHRSVSWYQQTPGQGLQFLFEYFSETQRNKGNFPGRFSGRQFSNSRSEMNVSTLELGDSALYLCASSLAGVQETQYFGPGTRLLVL.

V and J are TRBV10-2 and TRBJ2-7; 10 bases map to TRBD2. Germline CDR1 WSHSY, CDR2 SAAADI. Unmatched junction bases numbered 4, after V lost 7 bases and J lost 7 bases. This CDR3 region has 12 residues. CDR3 bases: TGCGCCAGCACTAGCGGGGGCCAGGAGCAGTACTTC. This gives the protein CASTSGGQEQYF.

This clonotype was counted between two and nine times. The chain has TRBV6-1 and TRBJ2-3; D possibly matches TRBD1 or TRBD2 (6 bases each). The CDR3 contains 16 residues. CDR1 is MNHNS, CDR2 SASEGT, per germline. Trimming stripped 5 bases from V and 4 bases from J, with 19 bases between. The CDR3 loop reads CASSPRGGRGADTQYF. CDR3 DNA sequence: TGTGCCAGCAGTCCAAGAGGGGGGCGCGGGGCAGATACGCAGTATTTT.

This clonotype was recorded a few times. The V call is TRBV20-1, the J call TRBJ2-4; D perhaps matches TRBD2 (5 bases). From germline, CDR1 is DFQATT and CDR2 SNEGSKA (reference sequence). Trimming removed 6 bases at V and 6 bases at J, with 15 bases between. This CDR3 comprises 13 residues. CDR3: CSAPDWSTNIQYF. The CDR3, as DNA: TGCAGTGCCCCGGACTGGTCGACAAACATTCAGTACTTC.

This sequence joins TRBV7-9 and TRBJ2-6; possible D gene TRBD1, 5 bases. V was cut by 8 bases and J by 0 bases, with 8 bases left in between. Germline-derived CDR1 and CDR2 are SEHNR and FQNEAQ (reference sequence). The CDR3 is made up of 14 amino acids. In DNA, the CDR3 is TGTGCCAGCGTACAGGACTCTGGGGCCAACGTCCTGACTTTC. It is translated as CASVQDSGANVLTF.

In its sample, this clonotype was seen a few times. This chain uses TRBV20-1 with TRBJ2-1; D not resolved. This CDR3 region has 12 residues. Germline V gene lookup returns CDR1 DFQATT and CDR2 SNEGSKA (reference sequence). V dropped 5 bases and J dropped 9 bases, with 14 bases sitting between them. CDR3 amino acids: CSAVDTPVEQFF. The CDR3, as DNA: TGCAGTGCTGTAGACACTCCGGTTGAGCAGTTCTTC.

This clonotype has only a few counts. The chain carries TRBV20-1 and TRBJ2-5; 7 nucleotides line up with TRBD2. Germline loops: CDR1 DFQATT, CDR2 SNEGSKA (reference sequence). The CDR3 has 13 residues. J gave up 1 base and V 3 bases, and 2 bases lay outside the gene matches. The CDR3 reads CSASGLVQETQYF. For the CDR3, the DNA is TGCAGTGCTAGCGGACTAGTCCAAGAGACCCAGTACTTC.

CDR3 in DNA: TGTGCCAGCAGTATGGGTGGGCTAGCGGGGGTTGATCTGGAGACCCAGTACTTC. This encodes CASSMGGLAGVDLETQYF. The rearrangement links TRBV12-3 or TRBV12-4 to TRBJ2-5, with 10 bases matching TRBD2. CDR3 length: 18 residues. The J segment lost 5 bases and the V segment lost 5 bases, leaving 17 bases of the junction unmatched.